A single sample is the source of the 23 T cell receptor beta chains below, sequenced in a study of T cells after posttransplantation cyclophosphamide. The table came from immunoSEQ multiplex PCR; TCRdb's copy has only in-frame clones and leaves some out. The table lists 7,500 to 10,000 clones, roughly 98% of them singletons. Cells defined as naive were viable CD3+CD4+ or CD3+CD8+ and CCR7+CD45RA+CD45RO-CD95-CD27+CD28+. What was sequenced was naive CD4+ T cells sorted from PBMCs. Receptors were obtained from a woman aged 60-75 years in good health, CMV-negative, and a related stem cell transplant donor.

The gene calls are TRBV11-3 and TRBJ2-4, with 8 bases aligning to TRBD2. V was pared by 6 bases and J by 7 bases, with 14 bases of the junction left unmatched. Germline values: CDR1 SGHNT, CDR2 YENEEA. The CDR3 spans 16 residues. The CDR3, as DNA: TGTGCCAGCAGTCCCCCGGGGGGGGCTAGTGTTAACATTCAGTACTTC. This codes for CASSPPGGASVNIQYF.

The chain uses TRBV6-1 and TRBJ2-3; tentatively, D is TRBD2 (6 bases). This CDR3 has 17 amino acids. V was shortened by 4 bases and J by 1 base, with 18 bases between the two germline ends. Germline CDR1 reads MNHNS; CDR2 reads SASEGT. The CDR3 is CASSAGLPGTGTDTQYF. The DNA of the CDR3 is TGTGCCAGCAGTGCCGGTTTACCCGGGACTGGCACAGATACGCAGTATTTT.

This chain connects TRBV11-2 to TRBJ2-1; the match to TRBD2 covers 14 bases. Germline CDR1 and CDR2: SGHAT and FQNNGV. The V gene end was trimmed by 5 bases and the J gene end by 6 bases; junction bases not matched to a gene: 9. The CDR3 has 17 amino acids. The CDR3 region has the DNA TGTGCCAGCAGCCCTCGGACTAGCGGGAGGTTGGGCAATGAGCAGTTCTTC. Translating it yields CASSPRTSGRLGNEQFF.

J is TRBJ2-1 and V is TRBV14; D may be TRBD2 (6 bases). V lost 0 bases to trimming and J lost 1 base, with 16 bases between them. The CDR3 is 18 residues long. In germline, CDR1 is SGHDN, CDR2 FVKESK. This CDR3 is CASSQDRAGFSSYNEQFF. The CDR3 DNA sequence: TGTGCCAGCAGCCAAGATAGGGCGGGGTTCTCTTCCTACAATGAGCAGTTCTTC. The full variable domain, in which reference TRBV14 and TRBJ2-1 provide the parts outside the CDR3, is EAGVTQFPSHSVIEKGQTVTLRCDPISGHDNLYWYRRVMGKEIKFLLHFVKESKQDESGMPNNRFLAERTGGTYSTLKVQPAELEDSGVYFCASSQDRAGFSSYNEQFFGPGTRLTVL.

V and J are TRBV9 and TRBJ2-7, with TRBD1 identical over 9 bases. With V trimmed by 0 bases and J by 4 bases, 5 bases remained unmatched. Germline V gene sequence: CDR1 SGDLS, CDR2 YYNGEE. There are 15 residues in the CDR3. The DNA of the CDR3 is TGTGCCAGCAGCGTAGGAAACAGGGGGCAGTACGAGCAGTACTTC. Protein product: CASSVGNRGQYEQYF.

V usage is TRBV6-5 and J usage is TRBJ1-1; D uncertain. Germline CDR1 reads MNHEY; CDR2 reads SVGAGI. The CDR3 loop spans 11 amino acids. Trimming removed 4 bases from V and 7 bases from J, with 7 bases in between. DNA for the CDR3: TGTGCCAGCAGTTCCCCCTATGAAGCTTTCTTT. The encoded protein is CASSSPYEAFF.

The CDR3 DNA reads as TGTGCCTGGAGTGAAGGGGGAAACGAGCAGTACTTC. Its protein product is CAWSEGGNEQYF. The chain joins TRBV30 to TRBJ2-7; tentative D call: TRBD1 (6 bases). This CDR3 contains 12 residues. Between the trimmed V and J ends, which lost 1 base and 5 bases, there was a span of 9 bases. CDR1 and CDR2 from the germline V gene are GTSNPN and SVGIG (reference sequence).

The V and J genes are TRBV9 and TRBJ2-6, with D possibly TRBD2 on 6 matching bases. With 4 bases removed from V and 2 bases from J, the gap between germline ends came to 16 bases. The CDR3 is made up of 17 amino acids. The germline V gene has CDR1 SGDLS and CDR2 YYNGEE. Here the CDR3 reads CASSPEEGKAGANVLTF. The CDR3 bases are TGTGCCAGCAGCCCCGAGGAGGGTAAGGCTGGGGCCAACGTCCTGACTTTC.

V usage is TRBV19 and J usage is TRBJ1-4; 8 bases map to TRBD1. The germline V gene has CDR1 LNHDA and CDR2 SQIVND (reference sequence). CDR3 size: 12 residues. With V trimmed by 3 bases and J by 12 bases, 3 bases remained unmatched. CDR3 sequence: CASSIRDRQLFF. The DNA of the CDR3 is TGTGCCAGTAGTATCCGGGACAGGCAACTGTTTTTT.

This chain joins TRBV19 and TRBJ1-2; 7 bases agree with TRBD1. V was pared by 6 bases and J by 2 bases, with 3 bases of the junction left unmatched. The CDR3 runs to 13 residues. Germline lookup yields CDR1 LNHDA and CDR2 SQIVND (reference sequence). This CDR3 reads CASRPDRNYGYTF. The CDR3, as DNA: TGTGCCAGTAGACCGGACAGGAACTATGGCTACACCTTC. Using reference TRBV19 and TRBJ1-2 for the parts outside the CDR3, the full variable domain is DGGITQSPKYLFRKEGQNVTLSCEQNLNHDAMYWYRQDPGQGLRLIYYSQIVNDFQKGDIAEGYSVSREKKESFPLTVTSAQKNPTAFYLCASRPDRNYGYTFGSGTRLTVV.

CDR3 loop: CSVRDRGQNGYTF. The CDR3 region has the DNA TGCAGCGTCCGGGACAGGGGCCAAAATGGCTACACCTTC. The chain combines TRBV29-1 with TRBJ1-2, with 10 bases fitting TRBD1. This CDR3 spans 13 amino acids. Germline lookup yields CDR1 SQVTM and CDR2 ANQGSEA. The trim removed 6 bases at V and 6 bases at J, leaving 7 bases unmatched.

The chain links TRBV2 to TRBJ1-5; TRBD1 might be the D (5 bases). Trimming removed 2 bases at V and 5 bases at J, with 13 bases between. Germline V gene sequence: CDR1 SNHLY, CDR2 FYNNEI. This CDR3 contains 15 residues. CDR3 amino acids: CASSERWGSHQPQHF. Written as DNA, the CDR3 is TGTGCCAGCAGTGAAAGATGGGGCAGTCATCAGCCCCAGCATTTT.

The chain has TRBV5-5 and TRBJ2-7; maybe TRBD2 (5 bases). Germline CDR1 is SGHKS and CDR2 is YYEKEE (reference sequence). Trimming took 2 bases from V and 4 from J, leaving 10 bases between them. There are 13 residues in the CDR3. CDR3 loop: CASSFTGWYEQYV. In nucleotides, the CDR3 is TGTGCCAGCAGCTTTACGGGGTGGTACGAGCAGTACGTC.

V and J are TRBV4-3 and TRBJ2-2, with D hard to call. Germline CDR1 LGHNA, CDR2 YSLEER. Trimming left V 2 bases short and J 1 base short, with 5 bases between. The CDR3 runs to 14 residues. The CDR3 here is CASSQLLNTGELFF. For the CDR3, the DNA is TGCGCCAGCAGCCAACTACTGAACACCGGGGAGCTGTTTTTT.

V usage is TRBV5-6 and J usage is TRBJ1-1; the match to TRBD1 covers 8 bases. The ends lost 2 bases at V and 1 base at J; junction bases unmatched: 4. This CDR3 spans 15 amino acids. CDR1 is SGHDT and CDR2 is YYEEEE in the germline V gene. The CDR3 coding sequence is TGTGCCAGCAGCTTACAGGGGGGAGGGAACACTGAAGCTTTCTTT. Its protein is CASSLQGGGNTEAFF.

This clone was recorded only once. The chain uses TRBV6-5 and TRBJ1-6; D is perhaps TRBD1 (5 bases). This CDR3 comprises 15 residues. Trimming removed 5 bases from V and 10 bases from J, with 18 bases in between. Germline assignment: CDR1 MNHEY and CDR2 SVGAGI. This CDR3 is CASSRGIGLGSPLHF. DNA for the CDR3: TGTGCCAGCAGTAGGGGAATCGGCCTGGGGTCACCCCTCCACTTT.

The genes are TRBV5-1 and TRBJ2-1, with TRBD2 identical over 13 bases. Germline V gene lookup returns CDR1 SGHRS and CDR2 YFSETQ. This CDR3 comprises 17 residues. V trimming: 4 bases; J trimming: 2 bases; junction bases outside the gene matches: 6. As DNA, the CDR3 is TGCGCCAGCAGCCTCCGGACTAGCGGGAGTACCTACAATGAGCAGTTCTTC. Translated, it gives CASSLRTSGSTYNEQFF.

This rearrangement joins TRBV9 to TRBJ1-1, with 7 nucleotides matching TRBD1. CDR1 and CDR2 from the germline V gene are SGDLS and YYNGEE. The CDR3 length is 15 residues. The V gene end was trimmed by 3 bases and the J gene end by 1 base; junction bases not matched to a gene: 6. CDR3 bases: TGTGCCAGCAGCGGGTCGACAGGGACGAACACTGAAGCTTTCTTT. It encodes CASSGSTGTNTEAFF.

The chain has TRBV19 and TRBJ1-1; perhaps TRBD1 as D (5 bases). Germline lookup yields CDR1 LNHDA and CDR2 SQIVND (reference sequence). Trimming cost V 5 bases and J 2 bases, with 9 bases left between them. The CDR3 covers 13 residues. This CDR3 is CASSSGQNTEAFF. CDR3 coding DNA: TGTGCCAGTAGTTCCGGACAAAACACTGAAGCTTTCTTT.

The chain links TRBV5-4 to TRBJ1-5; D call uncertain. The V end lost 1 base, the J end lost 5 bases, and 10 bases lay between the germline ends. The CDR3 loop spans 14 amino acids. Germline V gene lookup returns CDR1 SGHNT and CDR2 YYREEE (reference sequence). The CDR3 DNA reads TGTGCCAGCAGCTTGTGGGCAGCTGATCAGCCCCAGCATTTT. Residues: CASSLWAADQPQHF.

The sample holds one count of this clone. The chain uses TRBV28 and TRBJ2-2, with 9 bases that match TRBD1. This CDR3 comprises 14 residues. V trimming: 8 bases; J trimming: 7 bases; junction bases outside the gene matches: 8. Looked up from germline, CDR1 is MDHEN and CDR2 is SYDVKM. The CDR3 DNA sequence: TGTGCCAGCGCCCGGGACAGGGCTATCGGGGAGCTGTTTTTT. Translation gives CASARDRAIGELFF.

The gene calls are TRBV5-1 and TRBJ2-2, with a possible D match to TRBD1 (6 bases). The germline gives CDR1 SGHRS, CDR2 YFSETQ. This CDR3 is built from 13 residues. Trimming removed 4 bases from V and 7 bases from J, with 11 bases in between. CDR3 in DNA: TGCGCCAGCAGCGCAGGGGTTTTCGGGGAGCTGTTTTTT. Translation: CASSAGVFGELFF.

For the CDR3, the DNA is TGTGCCTGGAGTGACTTACAGGGACTAAGACACTATGGCTACACCTTC. The encoded protein is CAWSDLQGLRHYGYTF. The chain uses TRBV30 and TRBJ1-2, with a weak D call TRBD1 (6 bases). The CDR3 loop spans 16 amino acids. Germline values: CDR1 GTSNPN, CDR2 SVGIG (reference sequence). The V and J ends lost 1 base and 3 bases respectively, with 18 bases between them.